The 10 T cell receptor beta chains presented below share a single source sample, sequenced in a study of cytomegalovirus exposure and HLA in healthy donors. Vbeta (60) and Jbeta (13) primers were used in the PCR. The table came from immunoSEQ multiplex PCR; TCRdb's copy has only in-frame clones and leaves some out. The sample consists of around 150,000 clones, about 70% of them appearing once. Sequenced sample: PBMCs. These receptors were obtained from a man in his sixties in good health and CMV-seronegative.

This clone was picked up a small number of times. The chain uses TRBV5-1 and TRBJ2-1; 10 bases align to TRBD2. The CDR3 extends over 14 amino acids. V lost 4 bases and J lost 8; bases outside the gene matches: 6. Germline V CDR1 and CDR2: SGHRS, YFSETQ. CDR3 residues: CASSRSSGSDEQFF. The CDR3 DNA reads TGCGCCAGCAGCCGATCTAGCGGGAGCGATGAGCAGTTCTTC.

The genes are TRBV28 and TRBJ2-1, with TRBD2 matching over 11 bases. This CDR3 spans 14 amino acids. Germline lookup yields CDR1 MDHEN and CDR2 SYDVKM. V lost 10 bases, J lost 3 bases, and 5 bases stayed unmatched. CDR3 sequence (DNA): TGTGCCACCTATAGCGGGAGGGGCTACAATGAGCAGTTCTTC. Amino acids: CATYSGRGYNEQFF. The full variable domain, in which reference TRBV28 and TRBJ2-1 provide the parts outside the CDR3, is DVKVTQSSRYLVKRTGEKVFLECVQDMDHENMFWYRQDPGLGLRLIYFSYDVKMKEKGDIPEGYSVSREKKERFSLILESASTNQTSMYLCATYSGRGYNEQFFGPGTRLTVL.

This chain uses TRBV23-1 with TRBJ2-3; D gene uncertain. TRBV23-1 falls under the ORF class, with uncertain function. This CDR3 contains 16 residues. V lost 2 bases and J 1 base, leaving 13 bases between the germline ends. The CDR3 DNA sequence: TGCGCCAGCAGTCAACCGACTGCGCTCTGCACAGATACGCAGTATTTT. Translating it yields CASSQPTALCTDTQYF.

This chain uses TRBV5-4 with TRBJ1-1, with 7 bases fitting TRBD1. After removal of 1 base from V and 2 bases from J, the junction contained 5 bases not matched to a gene. There are 15 residues in the CDR3. The germline V gene encodes CDR1 SGHNT and CDR2 YYREEE (reference sequence). CDR3 in DNA: TGTGCCAGCAGCTTGACAGGGGACGCCAACACTGAAGCTTTCTTT. Amino acids: CASSLTGDANTEAFF.

Only a few counts were recorded for this clone. J is TRBJ2-2 and V is TRBV10-1; TRBD2 might be the D (6 bases). Per germline, CDR1 WNHNN and CDR2 SYGVQD (reference sequence). V dropped 6 bases and J dropped 4 bases, with 12 bases sitting between them. The CDR3 sequence is 14 residues long. The CDR3 protein is CASRGEVSTGELFF. DNA for the CDR3: TGCGCCAGCAGGGGGGAGGTTAGCACCGGGGAGCTGTTTTTT.

Written as DNA, the CDR3 is TGCGCCAGCAGTCCCTTTAGCGGAGAGAATGAGCAGTTCTTC. Encoded protein: CASSPFSGENEQFF. The rearrangement joins TRBV5-1 to TRBJ2-1, with a possible D match to TRBD2 (6 bases). V was trimmed by 5 bases and J by 7 bases, leaving 16 bases between them. Germline CDR1 reads SGHRS; CDR2 reads YFSETQ. The CDR3 is 14 residues long.

This chain connects TRBV30 to TRBJ2-5; TRBD2 aligns across 13 bases. With V trimmed by 7 bases and J by 3 bases, 5 bases remained unmatched. The CDR3 covers 14 residues. CDR1 and CDR2 (germline): GTSNPN, SVGIG (reference sequence). The CDR3 DNA is TGTGCCTTACGACTAGCGGGAGGTAAAGAGACCCAGTACTTC. Encoded protein: CALRLAGGKETQYF. Combining the CDR3 with reference TRBV30 and TRBJ2-5 gives the whole variable domain SQTIHQWPATLVQPVGSPLSLECTVEGTSNPNLYWYRQAAGRGLQLLFYSVGIGQISSEVPQNLSASRPQDRQFILSSKKLLLSDSGFYLCALRLAGGKETQYFGPGTRLLVL.

This chain connects TRBV2 to TRBJ1-1, with 7 bases fitting TRBD1. Per the germline V gene, CDR1 is SNHLY and CDR2 is FYNNEI. This CDR3 comprises 13 residues. The V gene end was trimmed by 10 bases and the J gene end by 3 bases; junction bases not matched to a gene: 8. This chain's CDR3 is CATTGAVDTEAFF. In DNA, the CDR3 is TGTGCCACTACAGGGGCGGTCGACACTGAAGCTTTCTTT.

V and J are TRBV28 and TRBJ2-1, with TRBD2 matching over 8 bases. The V and J ends lost 2 bases and 5 bases, in that order; junction bases with no gene match: 5. The germline CDR1 and CDR2 sequences are MDHEN and SYDVKM. The CDR3 covers 15 residues. Written as DNA, the CDR3 is TGTGCCAGCAGTTTAGGGACTAGGTCTGACAATGAGCAGTTCTTC. It translates to CASSLGTRSDNEQFF.

The gene calls are TRBV7-9 and TRBJ2-7; a possible D gene is TRBD2 (6 bases). CDR3 size: 12 residues. V lost 11 bases and J 2 bases, leaving 13 bases between the germline ends. CDR1 and CDR2 from the germline V gene are SEHNR and FQNEAQ (reference sequence). The CDR3 DNA reads TGTGCCGGGGGGTGGGGACCCTACGAGCAGTACTTC. Translation gives CAGGWGPYEQYF.